These T cell receptor beta chains were read from a single sample in a study of CD8+ T cells in alopecia areata. This table comes from immunoSEQ multiplex PCR, and its TCRdb copy is limited to in-frame clones, with some not included. The sample gives 150,000 to 250,000 clones, approximately 56% of which show up once; less than 4% is in the top ten. The sample consisted of CD4+ T cells sorted from blood, taken at week 4, from a patient treated with tofacitinib. These receptors came from a human donor with alopecia areata. Both conserved end residues are part of each CDR3. D genes are given only for firm matches. The size entry is marked missing in some rows and otherwise reads once, few, many or a size class.

TRBV5-6,.,few,TRBJ2-1,15,CASSLLTSDNREQFF,TGTGCCAGCAGCTTGTTAACTTCTGATAACCGTGAGCAGTTCTTC
TRBV4-2,.,.,TRBJ2-3,16,CASSQGHDSSTDTQYF,TGTGCCAGCAGCCAAGGACACGACAGCAGCACAGATACGCAGTATTTT
TRBV18,.,.,TRBJ2-5,13,CASSPGAAETQYF,TGTGCCAGCTCACCAGGAGCGGCAGAGACCCAGTACTTC
TRBV7-9,.,.,TRBJ1-2,15,CASRDQRDPSYGYTF,TGTGCCAGCAGAGACCAGCGGGACCCGAGCTATGGCTACACCTTC
TRBV29-1,.,.,TRBJ2-1,13,CSVGGDWYNEQFF,TGCAGCGTTGGCGGGGACTGGTACAATGAGCAGTTCTTC
TRBV7-2,.,.,TRBJ2-2,16,CASSQNGGLNTGELFF,TGTGCCAGCAGCCAGAACGGGGGGCTGAACACCGGGGAGCTGTTTTTT
TRBV4-3,.,.,TRBJ1-5,13,CASSPLVQQPQHF,TGCGCCAGCAGCCCCCTCGTCCAGCAGCCCCAGCATTTT
TRBV5-1,.,.,TRBJ1-2,13,CASSSYRDIGYTF,TGCGCCAGCAGCTCTTACCGGGACATTGGCTACACCTTC
TRBV5-1,.,.,TRBJ2-5,14,CASSLWGASETQYF,TGCGCCAGCAGCTTGTGGGGGGCCAGCGAGACCCAGTACTTC
TRBV6-6,.,few,TRBJ1-4,15,CASSYSGPTNEKLFF,TGTGCCAGCAGTTACTCGGGGCCAACTAATGAAAAACTGTTTTTT
TRBV7-2,TRBD1,.,TRBJ2-7,16,CASTLPGQGALNEQYF,TGTGCCAGCACGTTGCCGGGACAGGGGGCGTTGAACGAGCAGTACTTC
TRBV7-9,TRBD1,.,TRBJ1-6,15,CASSSRQGADSPLHF,TGTGCCAGCAGCTCTCGGCAGGGGGCTGATTCACCCCTCCACTTT
TRBV29-1,.,.,TRBJ2-5,13,CSVEAGAQETQYF,TGCAGCGTTGAAGCAGGGGCCCAAGAGACCCAGTACTTC
TRBV28,.,.,TRBJ2-7,13,CASIQGTTYEQYF,TGTGCCAGCATCCAAGGGACCACCTACGAGCAGTACTTC
TRBV23-1,.,.,TRBJ2-1,13,CASSQWWDNEQFF,TGCGCCAGCAGTCAATGGTGGGACAATGAGCAGTTCTTC
TRBV6-5,.,.,TRBJ1-2,14,CASSYDRQYYGYTF,TGTGCCAGCAGTTATGATCGGCAATACTATGGCTACACCTTC
TRBV18,.,.,TRBJ2-5,11,CASSPDETQYF,TGTGCCAGCTCACCCGATGAGACCCAGTACTTC
TRBV2,.,.,TRBJ1-6,16,CASSPRRRTTGSPLHF,TGTGCCAGCAGTCCCCGCCGCCGGACGACAGGATCACCCCTCCACTTT
TRBV6-5,.,.,TRBJ1-2,12,CASSYSRFGYTF,TGTGCCAGCAGTTACTCTAGGTTTGGCTACACCTTC
TRBV19,.,.,TRBJ1-3,16,CASSIVSGSGGNTIYF,TGTGCCAGTAGTATAGTATCAGGGTCTGGCGGAAACACCATATATTTT